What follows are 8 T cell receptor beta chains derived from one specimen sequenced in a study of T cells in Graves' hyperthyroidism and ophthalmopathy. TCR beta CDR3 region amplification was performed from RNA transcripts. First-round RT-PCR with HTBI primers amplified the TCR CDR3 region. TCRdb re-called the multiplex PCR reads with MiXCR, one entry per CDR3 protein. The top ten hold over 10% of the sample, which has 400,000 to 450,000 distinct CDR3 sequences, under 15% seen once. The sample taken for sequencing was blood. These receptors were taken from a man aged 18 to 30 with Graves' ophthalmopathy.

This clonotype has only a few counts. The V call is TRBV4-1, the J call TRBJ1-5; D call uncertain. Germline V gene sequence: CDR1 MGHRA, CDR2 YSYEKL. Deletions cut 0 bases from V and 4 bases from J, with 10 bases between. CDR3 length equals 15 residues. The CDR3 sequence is CASSQDVRGNQPQHF. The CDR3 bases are TGCGCCAGCAGCCAAGATGTGCGGGGTAATCAGCCCCAGCATTTT.

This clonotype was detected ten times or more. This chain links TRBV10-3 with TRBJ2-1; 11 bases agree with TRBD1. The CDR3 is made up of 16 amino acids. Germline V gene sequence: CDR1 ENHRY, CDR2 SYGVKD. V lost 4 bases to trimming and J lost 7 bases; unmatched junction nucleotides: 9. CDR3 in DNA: TGTGCCATCAGTGGGCCCGGGACAGGGGGTTGGAATGAGCAGTTCTTC. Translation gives CAISGPGTGGWNEQFF.

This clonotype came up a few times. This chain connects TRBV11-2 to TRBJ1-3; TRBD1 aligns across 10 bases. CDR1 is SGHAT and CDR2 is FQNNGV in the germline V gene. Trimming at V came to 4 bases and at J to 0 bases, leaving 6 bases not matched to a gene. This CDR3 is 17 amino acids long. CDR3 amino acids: CASSSTGTGASGNTIYF. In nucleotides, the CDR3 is TGTGCCAGCAGCTCTACCGGGACAGGGGCCTCTGGAAACACCATATATTTT.

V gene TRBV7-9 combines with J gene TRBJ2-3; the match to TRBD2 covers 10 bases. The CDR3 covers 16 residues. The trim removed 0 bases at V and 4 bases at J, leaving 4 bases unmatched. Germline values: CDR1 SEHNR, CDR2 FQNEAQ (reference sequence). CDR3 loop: CASSLALAGESDTQYF. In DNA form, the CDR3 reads TGTGCCAGCAGCTTAGCTCTAGCGGGAGAGTCAGATACGCAGTATTTT.

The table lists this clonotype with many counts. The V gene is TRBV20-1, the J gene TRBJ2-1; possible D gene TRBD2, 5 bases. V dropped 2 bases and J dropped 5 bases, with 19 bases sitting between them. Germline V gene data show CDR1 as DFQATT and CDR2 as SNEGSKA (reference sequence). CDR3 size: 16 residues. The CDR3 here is CSARPWGGRGHNEQFF. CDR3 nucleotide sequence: TGCAGTGCTAGACCCTGGGGTGGTAGAGGGCACAATGAGCAGTTCTTC.

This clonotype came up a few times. The CDR3 loop is CASSKGDRGGEKLFF. The CDR3 DNA sequence: TGCGCCAGCAGCAAAGGGGACAGGGGAGGAGAAAAACTGTTTTTT. This sequence joins TRBV4-1 and TRBJ1-4; the match to TRBD1 covers 10 bases. V shed 5 bases and J 8 bases; nucleotides not matched to a gene: 8. In germline, CDR1 is MGHRA, CDR2 YSYEKL. This CDR3 contains 15 residues.

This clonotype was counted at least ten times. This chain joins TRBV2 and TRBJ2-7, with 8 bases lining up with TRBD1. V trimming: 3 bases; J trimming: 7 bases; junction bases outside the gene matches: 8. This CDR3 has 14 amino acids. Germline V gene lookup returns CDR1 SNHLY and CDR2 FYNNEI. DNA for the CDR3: TGTGCCAGCAGTGACGGCCAGGGGGCGGGGGAGCAGTACTTC. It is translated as CASSDGQGAGEQYF.

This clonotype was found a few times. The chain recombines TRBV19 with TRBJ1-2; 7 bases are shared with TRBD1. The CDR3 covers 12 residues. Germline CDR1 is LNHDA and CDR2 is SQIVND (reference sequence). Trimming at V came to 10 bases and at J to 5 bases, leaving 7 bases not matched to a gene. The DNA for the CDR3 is TGTGCCACCAGGGGGGGATTATATGGCTACACCTTC. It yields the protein CATRGGLYGYTF. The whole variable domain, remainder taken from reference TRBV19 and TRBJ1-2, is DGGITQSPKYLFRKEGQNVTLSCEQNLNHDAMYWYRQDPGQGLRLIYYSQIVNDFQKGDIAEGYSVSREKKESFPLTVTSAQKNPTAFYLCATRGGLYGYTFGSGTRLTVV.